These T cell receptor beta chains were read from a single sample in a study of blood T cell repertoires in COVID-19. The repertoire was sequenced with immunoSEQ multiplex PCR; TCRdb's copy has only in-frame clones and lacks some. The sample lists just over 150,000 clones; 82% were seen once. Material: peripheral blood. These receptors were collected from a woman in her forties with COVID-19, enrolled during active disease. The CDR3 runs from the conserved cysteine through the conserved F or W. The D gene is left open where the match is weak. Size tells how often a clone was seen (once, few, many) or the class of an expanded clone, and some rows leave it out.

TRBV24-1	NA	TRBJ2-1	NA	TGTGCCACTCAGGGCTCTTACAATGAGCAGTTCTTC	CATQGSYNEQFF
TRBV11-2	NA	TRBJ2-2	TRBD1	TGTGCCAGCAGCTCCAGGGGGCGCGGTGCGGACGGGGAGCTGTTTTTT	CASSSRGRGADGELFF
TRBV4-2	NA	TRBJ2-5	TRBD2	TGTGCCAGCAGCCAAGATAACCCAGCTCTAGCGGGGGTTTTAGAGACCCAGTACTTC	CASSQDNPALAGVLETQYF
TRBV19	NA	TRBJ1-5	NA	TGTGCCAGTAGTATGGGGCAGGCTCTAAATCAGCCCCAGCATTTT	CASSMGQALNQPQHF
TRBV9	NA	TRBJ2-1	NA	TGTGCCAGCAGCGTCCGGGACTTGCTCCACAATGAGCAGTTCTTC	CASSVRDLLHNEQFF
TRBV19	NA	TRBJ1-2	TRBD1	TGTGCCAGTAGTATAGACAAACCAGGGGGCGCGCGCTATGGCTACACCTTC	CASSIDKPGGARYGYTF
TRBV5-4	NA	TRBJ1-6	NA	TGTGCCAGCAGCTTGAACCGACAGCTATCTCCCCTCCACTTT	CASSLNRQLSPLHF
TRBV19	NA	TRBJ2-1	TRBD2	TGTGCCAGTAAACAGCGGGAGGCCCCATACAATGAGCAGTTCTTC	CASKQREAPYNEQFF
TRBV5-1	NA	TRBJ1-1	NA	TGCGCCAGCAGCCCTACGGTTTTGGGAGGAGACACTGAAGCTTTCTTT	CASSPTVLGGDTEAFF
TRBV9	NA	TRBJ2-7	TRBD1	TGTGCCAGCAGCCAAGGGACAGGGAACGAGCAGTACTTC	CASSQGTGNEQYF
TRBV12-3/TRBV12-4	NA	TRBJ1-1	NA	TGTGCCAGCTTCAGGGACATGAACACTGAAGCTTTCTTT	CASFRDMNTEAFF
TRBV7-9	NA	TRBJ2-1	NA	TGTGCCAGCAGCTTAGTCCCGGGGGAATACAATGAGCAGTTCTTC	CASSLVPGEYNEQFF
TRBV29-1	NA	TRBJ2-1	NA	TGCAGCGTTGAACGCACCGGCGGTTACAATGAGCAGTTCTTC	CSVERTGGYNEQFF
TRBV6-4	NA	TRBJ2-1	NA	TGTGCCAGCAGTGACTCGGGCAGCTACAATGAGCAGTTCTTC	CASSDSGSYNEQFF
TRBV18	NA	TRBJ2-7	NA	TGTGCCAGCTCATCCGGGACAATAACTGGGGGAAGCTCCTACGAGCAGTACTTC	CASSSGTITGGSSYEQYF
TRBV18	NA	TRBJ2-1	TRBD2	TGTGCCAGCTCACCACCTAGCGGGAGGGATCCGTCCTACAATGAGCAGTTCTTC	CASSPPSGRDPSYNEQFF
TRBV2	NA	TRBJ1-1	NA	TGTGCCGTCAGGGGTTTGACTGAAGCTTTCTTT	CAVRGLTEAFF
TRBV13	NA	TRBJ2-1	TRBD1	TGTGCCAGCAGAGCCACAGGGGATGTCTACAATGAGCAGTTCTTC	CASRATGDVYNEQFF
TRBV6-5	NA	TRBJ1-2	NA	TGTGCCAGCTCTAGGTCTTCCGGGGTAGAATATGGCTACACCTTC	CASSRSSGVEYGYTF
TRBV4-1	NA	TRBJ2-3	NA	TGCGCCAGCAGCCAAGGTCCCATTCGGAGCACAGATACGCAGTATTTT	CASSQGPIRSTDTQYF
TRBV27	NA	TRBJ2-1	NA	TGTGCCAGCAGTTCCCGGGGCTCCTACAATGAGCAGTTCTTC	CASSSRGSYNEQFF
TRBV3-1/TRBV3-2	NA	TRBJ2-7	NA	TGTGCCAGCCGCTTGGCTAGCCGCCCCTACGAGCAGTACTTC	CASRLASRPYEQYF
TRBV7-6	many	TRBJ2-7	TRBD2	TGTGCCAGCAGCTTAACTAGCGGGAGTTATTACGAGCAGTACTTC	CASSLTSGSYYEQYF
TRBV5-6	NA	TRBJ2-1	TRBD2	TGTGCCAGCAGCTCTGAGCGGGAGGGCCGGTCCTACAATGAGCAGTTCTTC	CASSSEREGRSYNEQFF